These 31 T cell receptor beta chains were all obtained from the same sample, sequenced in a study of human T cells and chemical hapten exposure. One entry per CDR3 protein, called by TCRdb with MiXCR from the RACE reads. The sample carries about 270,000 distinct CDR3 sequences, roughly 7.4% recorded once. Time point in this sample: pre-sensitization, week 0. The treatment denotes: therapeutic diphenylcyclopropenone sensitization with weekly scalp DPC. Sequencing used whole blood, obtained in connection with sensitization to the hapten diphenylcyclopropenone (DPC). Receptors were obtained from a man aged 18 to 35 with alopecia areata. Some clones in this sample may be carry-over from other donors' samples.

The sample holds a few counts of this clonotype. This sequence joins TRBV6-2 or TRBV6-3 and TRBJ1-2; D remains unclear. The V end was cut by 5 bases, the J end by 8 bases, with 15 bases between. Germline V CDR1 and CDR2: MNHEY, SVGEGT. The CDR3 is 13 amino acids. This chain's CDR3 is CASSMAPGGGYTF. The CDR3 DNA reads TGTGCCAGCAGTATGGCGCCGGGAGGGGGCTACACCTTC.

In its sample, this clonotype was seen a few times. The chain recombines TRBV3-1 with TRBJ1-6, with D hard to call. The ends were cut back, 4 bases at V and 6 bases at J, with 10 bases in the middle. Germline V lookup: CDR1 LGHDT, CDR2 YNNKEL (reference sequence). The CDR3 contains 14 residues. The CDR3, as DNA: TGTGCCAGCAGCCTAGCTGGACCTAATTCACCCCTCCACTTT. Protein sequence: CASSLAGPNSPLHF.

This clonotype was observed a handful of times. J is TRBJ1-4 and V is TRBV12-3 or TRBV12-4; D is perhaps TRBD1 (5 bases). The V gene lost 3 bases and the J gene lost 6 bases, with 14 bases spanning the gap. The CDR3 is made up of 15 amino acids. The CDR3 DNA is TGTGCCAGCAGTTTCGTTAGGGGTCGGGATGAAAAACTGTTTTTT. Its protein is CASSFVRGRDEKLFF.

This chain joins TRBV12-5 and TRBJ2-3; tentatively, D is TRBD1 or TRBD2 (6 bases each). The V gene's germline CDR1 is LGHNT and CDR2 FRNRAP. V was pared by 6 bases and J by 2 bases, with 9 bases between. The CDR3 spans 13 residues. The CDR3 DNA reads TGTGCTAGTGGCGGGGGCAACACAGATACGCAGTATTTT. This codes for CASGGGNTDTQYF.

This chain connects TRBV11-2 to TRBJ1-6, with D unresolved. This CDR3 is 15 amino acids long. Trimming took 1 base from V and 6 from J, leaving 10 bases between them. Germline V gives CDR1 SGHAT, CDR2 FQNNGV. The CDR3 loop is CASSLVAEGNSPLHF. CDR3 nucleotides: TGTGCCAGCAGCTTAGTGGCCGAGGGTAATTCACCCCTCCACTTT. The variable domain in full, with the rest retrieved from reference TRBV11-2 and TRBJ1-6, is EAGVAQSPRYKIIEKRQSVAFWCNPISGHATLYWYQQILGQGPKLLIQFQNNGVVDDSQLPKDRFSAERLKGVDSTLKIQPAKLEDSAVYLCASSLVAEGNSPLHFGNGTRLTVT.

The sample holds a few counts of this clonotype. V and J are TRBV20-1 and TRBJ1-2; maybe TRBD1 (5 bases). Germline values: CDR1 DFQATT, CDR2 SNEGSKA (reference sequence). This CDR3 has 14 amino acids. V lost 5 bases to trimming and J lost 5 bases, with 18 bases between them. The CDR3 nucleotides are TGCAGTGCTCCCTCCCCCGGGACCGAGTATGGCTACACCTTC. Translated, it gives CSAPSPGTEYGYTF.

This clonotype was detected many times. V usage is TRBV5-1 and J usage is TRBJ2-7, with 7 bases aligning to TRBD1. V was pared by 2 bases and J by 5 bases, with 1 base of the junction left unmatched. This CDR3 region has 12 residues. Germline lookup yields CDR1 SGHRS and CDR2 YFSETQ. CDR3 in amino acids: CASSFQGDEQYF. The CDR3 bases are TGCGCCAGCAGCTTTCAGGGGGACGAGCAGTACTTC.

This clonotype was counted once. This chain connects TRBV20-1 to TRBJ1-5, with a weak D call TRBD1 (5 bases). The CDR3 covers 14 residues. Germline V gene data show CDR1 as DFQATT and CDR2 as SNEGSKA (reference sequence). V lost 7 bases and J 1 base, leaving 14 bases between the germline ends. CDR3 nucleotide sequence: TGCAGTGTCCAGACGGACATAAGCAATCAGCCCCAGCATTTT. It codes for CSVQTDISNQPQHF.

The V and J genes are TRBV28 and TRBJ1-1, with D unclear. Germline lookup yields CDR1 MDHEN and CDR2 SYDVKM. This CDR3 region has 14 residues. V lost 6 bases and J 5 bases, leaving 16 bases between the germline ends. The DNA of the CDR3 is TGTGCCAGCAGGGTCGGTGGGCGAGGGACTGAAGCTTTCTTT. It specifies CASRVGGRGTEAFF.

This clonotype was seen only a few times. The rearrangement joins TRBV6-2 or TRBV6-3 to TRBJ2-7, with D perhaps TRBD2 (5 bases). CDR1 and CDR2 from the germline V gene are MNHEY and SVGEGT. The CDR3 length is 16 residues. Trimming cost V 5 bases and J 2 bases, with 19 bases left between them. The chain's CDR3 is CASSRIPTGGPYEQYV. The DNA of the CDR3 is TGTGCCAGCAGTCGAATACCTACTGGCGGGCCCTACGAGCAGTACGTC.

This clonotype appeared a few times. The V call is TRBV19, the J call TRBJ1-5; the match to TRBD1 covers 10 bases. V lost 4 bases and J lost 9; bases outside the gene matches: 12. The CDR3 extends over 16 amino acids. CDR1 and CDR2 (germline): LNHDA, SQIVND (reference sequence). The CDR3 DNA sequence: TGTGCCAGTAGTAGCGCAACCGGGACAGGGGCCTCGCCCCAGCATTTT. This gives the protein CASSSATGTGASPQHF.

The chain joins TRBV6-6 to TRBJ2-5; D unclear. The CDR3 is 14 residues long. Germline CDR1 reads MNHNY; CDR2 reads SVGAGI (reference sequence). V was trimmed by 2 bases and J by 2 bases, leaving 9 bases between them. In nucleotides, the CDR3 is TGTGCCAGCAGTTACAGAGGCGAGCAAGAGACCCAGTACTTC. Protein product: CASSYRGEQETQYF.

This clonotype was seen repeatedly, ten times or more. In nucleotides, the CDR3 is TGCGCCAGCAGCTTGGACGGGGGGGCCCACACAGATACGCAGTATTTT. Its protein is CASSLDGGAHTDTQYF. J is TRBJ2-3 and V is TRBV5-1; TRBD2 matches at 8 bases. The J segment lost 2 bases and the V segment lost 0 bases, leaving 5 bases of the junction unmatched. The CDR3 extends over 16 amino acids. CDR1 and CDR2 (germline): SGHRS, YFSETQ.

This clonotype was detected a few times. The chain carries TRBV12-3 or TRBV12-4 and TRBJ2-5; TRBD2 matches at 8 bases. The CDR3 runs 15 residues. V trimming: 5 bases; J trimming: 1 base; junction bases outside the gene matches: 6. CDR3 DNA sequence: TGTGCCAGCAGTACGCGGGGGGCCCTCCAAGAGACCCAGTACTTC. Encoded protein: CASSTRGALQETQYF.

This chain links TRBV7-2 with TRBJ2-6; possible D gene TRBD2, 5 bases. The length of the CDR3 is 17 residues. Germline CDR1 and CDR2: SGHTA and FQGNSA. The V and J ends lost 6 bases and 2 bases respectively, with 17 bases between them. CDR3 sequence (DNA): TGTGCCAGCAGAACGACTACTGTTGGAACTGGGGCCAACGTCCTGACTTTC. The encoded protein is CASRTTTVGTGANVLTF.

The chain links TRBV28 to TRBJ2-1; D call uncertain. This CDR3 region has 12 residues. Germline assignment: CDR1 MDHEN and CDR2 SYDVKM. Trimming took off 3 bases at V and 9 bases at J, with 9 bases between the two ends. CDR3 DNA sequence: TGTGCCAGCAGTTTCTCACGCGTTGAGCAGTTCTTC. Translating gives CASSFSRVEQFF.

The chain uses TRBV18 and TRBJ2-7, with D perhaps TRBD2 (6 bases). The germline V and J ends were trimmed by 4 bases and 0 bases, with 13 bases remaining between them. Germline lookup yields CDR1 KGHSH and CDR2 LQKENI. This CDR3 is built from 15 residues. This CDR3 reads CASSRGTQSSYEQYV. The CDR3 nucleotides read TGTGCCAGCTCACGCGGGACTCAAAGCTCCTACGAGCAGTACGTC.

Only a few counts were recorded for this clonotype. The chain employs TRBV28 and TRBJ2-2; D call uncertain. Germline V lookup: CDR1 MDHEN, CDR2 SYDVKM. V gave up 6 bases and J gave up 5 bases, with 22 bases separating them. The CDR3 length is 17 residues. The CDR3 loop reads CASSQNPGYRGTGELFF. CDR3 DNA sequence: TGTGCCAGCAGCCAGAACCCCGGGTACCGAGGAACCGGGGAGCTGTTTTTT.

The genes are TRBV7-2 and TRBJ2-3; TRBD2 matches 15 bases. The V and J ends lost 4 bases and 5 bases, in that order; junction bases with no gene match: 7. This CDR3 has 17 residues. Germline V CDR1 and CDR2: SGHTA, FQGNSA. CDR3 in amino acids: CASSSRTSGGAVDTQYF. The CDR3 coding sequence is TGTGCCAGCAGCTCCCGGACTAGCGGGGGGGCAGTAGATACGCAGTATTTT.

The V and J genes are TRBV6-5 and TRBJ2-3; 9 bases are a match to TRBD1. The CDR3 consists of 15 residues. Germline CDR1 and CDR2: MNHEY and SVGAGI. V dropped 2 bases and J dropped 4; count of bases not matched to a gene: 4. CDR3 in DNA: TGTGCCAGCAGTTACCGGGACAGGGTCCCAGATACGCAGTATTTT. Its protein is CASSYRDRVPDTQYF.

A note on this clonotype: Being one base from a much bigger clone, this may be a read error. This rearrangement joins TRBV12-3 or TRBV12-4 to TRBJ2-3; no reliable D call. This CDR3 spans 14 amino acids. With 4 bases removed from V and 0 bases from J, the gap between germline ends came to 8 bases. The CDR3 DNA follows: TGTGCCAGCAGTTACACCGGAAGCACAGATACGCAGTATTTT. Translated: CASSYTGSTDTQYF.

With regard to this clonotype: This may come from a read error, since a much larger clone is one base off. The gene calls are TRBV10-2 and TRBJ1-3; 8 positions match TRBD1. Per the germline V gene, CDR1 is WSHSY and CDR2 is SAAADI. CDR3 length equals 16 residues. CDR3 region: CASVPSGTGSGNIIYF. The CDR3 region has the DNA TGCGCCAGCGTTCCATCCGGGACAGGCTCTGGAAACATCATATATTTT.

This clonotype was counted between two and nine times. The rearrangement joins TRBV7-9 to TRBJ2-3, with D unclear. The V gene lost 1 base and the J gene lost 0 bases, with 11 bases spanning the gap. Germline V gene data show CDR1 as SEHNR and CDR2 as FQNEAQ (reference sequence). The CDR3 is 16 residues long. The CDR3, as DNA: TGTGCCAGCAGCTTAGGGCCAGGCGCTAGCACAGATACGCAGTATTTT. This encodes CASSLGPGASTDTQYF.

The V and J genes are TRBV28 and TRBJ2-1, with D possibly being TRBD1 or TRBD2 (5 bases each). V lost 6 bases, J lost 7 bases, and 19 bases lay in between. The CDR3 runs 15 residues. Germline loops: CDR1 MDHEN, CDR2 SYDVKM. CDR3 loop: CASRSRDQKRNEQFF. Here the CDR3 DNA reads TGTGCCAGCAGATCCCGGGACCAAAAGAGGAATGAGCAGTTCTTC.

This CDR3 reads CASSTGSMQNSPLHF. CDR3 DNA sequence: TGTGCCAGCAGTACTGGAAGCATGCAGAATTCACCCCTCCACTTT. The V call is TRBV6-6, the J call TRBJ1-6, with D hard to call. The germline CDR1 and CDR2 sequences are MNHNY and SVGAGI (reference sequence). This CDR3 contains 15 residues. Trimming removed 5 bases at V and 7 bases at J, with 15 bases between.

About this clonotype: The DNA is omitted, as the CDR3 cannot be located on it reliably, and the CDR3 follows TCRdb's listing. The chain combines TRBV12-3 or TRBV12-4 with TRBJ2-7; TRBD1 is the table's D call, not checked against the DNA. The CDR3 has 14 residues if both end residues are counted. CDR3 loop: CASSLRFGAIEQYF.

The rearrangement links TRBV6-5 to TRBJ1-4, with D possibly TRBD1 on 5 matching bases. V was cut by 6 bases and J by 2 bases, with 10 bases left in between. The CDR3 runs 14 residues. CDR1 and CDR2 from the germline V gene are MNHEY and SVGAGI. The CDR3 is CASREDTTNEKLFF. For the CDR3, the DNA is TGTGCCAGCAGGGAGGACACCACTAATGAAAAACTGTTTTTT.

V and J are TRBV6-2 or TRBV6-3 and TRBJ2-3; 13 bases agree with TRBD2. V lost 6 bases, J lost 2 bases, and 11 bases stayed unmatched. The CDR3 is 18 amino acids. Germline V CDR1 and CDR2: MNHEY, SVGEGT. CDR3 coding DNA: TGTGCCAGCAGAAGATCCGGGACTAGCGGGGATAACACAGATACGCAGTATTTT. It codes for CASRRSGTSGDNTDTQYF.

This clonotype has only a few counts. The genes are TRBV12-3 or TRBV12-4 and TRBJ2-5, with a tentative D call TRBD2 (6 bases). V gave up 3 bases and J gave up 4 bases, with 12 bases separating them. The CDR3 has 14 residues. This chain's CDR3 is CASSFSGGIETQYF. The CDR3 DNA sequence: TGTGCCAGCAGTTTCTCCGGAGGGATAGAGACCCAGTACTTC.

The chain recombines TRBV6-5 with TRBJ2-6, with 8 bases that match TRBD1. Germline CDR1 MNHEY, CDR2 SVGAGI. The CDR3 extends over 19 amino acids. The V and J ends lost 6 bases and 4 bases, in that order; junction bases with no gene match: 17. The CDR3 is CASRELSGTGLMGANVLTF. The CDR3 region has the DNA TGTGCCAGCAGGGAGTTATCCGGGACAGGTCTAATGGGGGCCAACGTCCTGACTTTC.

The table lists this clonotype with many counts. The chain recombines TRBV7-2 with TRBJ2-5; no clear D gene. Per the germline V gene, CDR1 is SGHTA and CDR2 is FQGNSA. The length of the CDR3 is 12 residues. The V gene lost 5 bases and the J gene lost 11 bases, with 15 bases spanning the gap. The CDR3 DNA reads as TGTGCCAGCAGCAGACTCCTTGGTCTGCAGTACTTC. Residues: CASSRLLGLQYF.